This TCR beta chain was obtained from a study of blood T cell repertoires in COVID-19. Turning to the study itself: Sources were T cells, B-cell-depleted T cells, or PBMCs; the material itself was cDNA or gDNA.

Germline V gives CDR1 LGHNA, CDR2 YNFKEQ. The CDR3 sequence is 13 residues long. Deletions cut 3 bases from V and 8 bases from J, with 13 bases between. Under the authors' procedure: For nucleated cells, counts were estimated from reference gene primer amplification. Produced via immunoSEQ multiplex PCR; TCRdb's table is partial and in-frame only. V and J calls plus clone size are reproduced from that table; the DNA served to infer D and trimming. In the table there are some 150,000 clones, roughly 80% of which are singletons. This clonotype was sampled from a human donor with acute or convalescent COVID-19. The donor label of this sample is uncertain. Sequenced: peripheral blood. The rearrangement joins TRBV4-2 to TRBJ1-2; TRBD1 might be the D (5 bases). CDR3 nucleotides: TGTGCCAGCAGCCAGGGGCAGGCTGGGGGCTACACCTTC. Encoded protein: CASSQGQAGGYTF.